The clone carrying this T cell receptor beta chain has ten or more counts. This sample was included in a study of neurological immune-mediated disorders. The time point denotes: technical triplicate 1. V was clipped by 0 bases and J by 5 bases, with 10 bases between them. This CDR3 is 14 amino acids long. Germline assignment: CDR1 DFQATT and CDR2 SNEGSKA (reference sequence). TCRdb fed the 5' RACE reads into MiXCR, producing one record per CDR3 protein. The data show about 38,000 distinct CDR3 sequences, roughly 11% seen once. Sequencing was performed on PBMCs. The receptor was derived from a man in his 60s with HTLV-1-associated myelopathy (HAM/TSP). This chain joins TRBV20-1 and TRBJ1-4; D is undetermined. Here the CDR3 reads CSARDPGANEKLFF. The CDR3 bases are TGCAGTGCTAGAGATCCCGGAGCAAATGAAAAACTGTTTTTT.